The 26 T cell receptor beta chains in this list originate from one sample, sequenced in a study of post-analysis software for immune sequencing data. Their antigen targets remain unknown. Carried by the TCR beta cDNA libraries were unique molecular identifiers. Via MiXCR, TCRdb re-called the PCR reads, giving one row per CDR3 protein. The profile covers about 760,000 distinct CDR3 sequences, with 30% appearing a single time and about 0.5% taken by the ten largest. Whole-study results and caveats: TRBV segments more frequent in patients than in controls numbered roughly 5 and included TRBV5-6, TRBV5-1 and TRBV20-1.

Sequencing was performed on blood. All receptors derive from a girl between 10 and 17 years old with multiple sclerosis.

This chain connects TRBV9 to TRBJ2-1, with TRBD2 matching 13 bases. The CDR3 totals 17 residues. Germline trimming cut 3 bases from V and 0 bases from J; bases unmatched to any gene: 3. Germline V gives CDR1 SGDLS, CDR2 YYNGEE. The CDR3 spells CASSAGLAGSSYNEQFF. Written as DNA, the CDR3 is TGTGCCAGCAGCGCGGGACTAGCGGGGAGCTCCTACAATGAGCAGTTCTTC.

The V call is TRBV6-6, the J call TRBJ2-7; D perhaps matches TRBD1 (5 bases). Trimming pared 6 bases from V and 0 bases from J, leaving 9 bases between. This CDR3 region has 13 residues. In germline, CDR1 is MNHNY, CDR2 SVGAGI (reference sequence). The CDR3 region has the DNA TGTGCCAGCAGCCCACAGGACTCCTACGAGCAGTACTTC. This translates into CASSPQDSYEQYF.

In this sample, this clonotype turned up a few times. V usage is TRBV7-2 and J usage is TRBJ1-2, with TRBD1 identical over 7 bases. The germline V gene encodes CDR1 SGHTA and CDR2 FQGNSA. V was clipped by 7 bases and J by 0 bases; unmatched bases: 8. CDR3 length equals 15 residues. The CDR3 loop is CASKNQGVANYGYTF. DNA of the CDR3: TGTGCCAGCAAGAACCAGGGGGTGGCTAACTATGGCTACACCTTC.

The genes are TRBV27 and TRBJ1-2; D perhaps matches TRBD1 (6 bases). Trimming removed 4 bases from V and 2 bases from J, with 11 bases in between. The CDR3 is 14 residues long. The germline V gene encodes CDR1 MNHEY and CDR2 SMNVEV (reference sequence). Written as DNA, the CDR3 is TGTGCCAGCAGTTCCTTCCAGGGGAACTATGGCTACACCTTC. Its translation: CASSSFQGNYGYTF.

The chain has TRBV29-1 and TRBJ2-7; D unclear. The CDR3 is 14 residues long. Germline V gene lookup returns CDR1 SQVTM and CDR2 ANQGSEA. Trimming removed 7 bases at V and 0 bases at J, with 16 bases between. The CDR3 loop is CSAVDPRSSYEQYF. Written as DNA, the CDR3 is TGCAGCGCGGTGGACCCCAGGAGCTCCTACGAGCAGTACTTC.

J is TRBJ2-1 and V is TRBV7-9; 11 bases fit TRBD2. This CDR3 comprises 16 residues. CDR1 and CDR2 from the germline V gene are SEHNR and FQNEAQ (reference sequence). V lost 1 base, J lost 2 bases, and 1 base stayed unmatched. The CDR3 spells CASSLGSGRAYNEQFF. The DNA of the CDR3 is TGTGCCAGCAGCTTAGGTAGCGGGAGGGCCTACAATGAGCAGTTCTTC.

The V call is TRBV25-1, the J call TRBJ2-1; TRBD2 matches 11 bases. The trim removed 6 bases at V and 4 bases at J, leaving 5 bases unmatched. Germline V lookup: CDR1 MGHDK, CDR2 SYGVNS. The CDR3 consists of 15 residues. CDR3 in amino acids: CASRASSGRYNEQFF. As DNA, the CDR3 is TGTGCCAGCAGGGCGTCTAGCGGGAGGTACAATGAGCAGTTCTTC. The full variable domain, rest sourced from reference TRBV25-1 and TRBJ2-1, is EADIYQTPRYLVIGTGKKITLECSQTMGHDKMYWYQQDPGMELHLIHYSYGVNSTEKGDLSSESTVSRIRTEHFPLTLESARPSHTSQYLCASRASSGRYNEQFFGPGTRLTVL.

The chain employs TRBV11-2 and TRBJ2-5; 8 bases align to TRBD2. The J call could be wrong; TRBJ2-7 is a better fit for the DNA end. This CDR3 region has 14 residues. Germline CDR1 and CDR2: SGHAT and FQNNGV. CDR3 DNA: TGTGCCAGCAGCTTTTCCGCGGGAGGTAACGAGCAGTACTTC. It is translated as CASSFSAGGNEQYF.

This clonotype has a handful of counts. The V and J genes are TRBV21-1 and TRBJ2-7. TRBV21-1 is designated a pseudogene. The CDR3 contains 16 residues. The CDR3 DNA reads as TGTGCCAGCAGCAAACTGGTAAAGGGGGGCTGCGACGAGCAGTACTTC. Protein sequence: CASSKLVKGGCDEQYF.

This clonotype occurred a few times. This chain joins TRBV6-1 and TRBJ2-5; D is ambiguous. V was trimmed by 6 bases and J by 4 bases, leaving 9 bases between them. Germline CDR1 reads MNHNS; CDR2 reads SASEGT. CDR3 length: 12 amino acids. The CDR3 sequence: CASSAIGETQYF. The CDR3 DNA is TGTGCCAGCAGCGCAATCGGAGAGACCCAGTACTTC.

Many counts were recorded for this clonotype. The rearrangement uses TRBV29-1 and TRBJ2-1; 10 positions agree with TRBD1. Per germline, CDR1 SQVTM and CDR2 ANQGSEA. V was pared by 5 bases and J by 6 bases, with 7 bases of the junction left unmatched. The CDR3 extends over 14 amino acids. The CDR3 region is CSVPRDRGGNEQFF. The CDR3, as DNA: TGCAGCGTTCCCCGGGACAGGGGTGGCAATGAGCAGTTCTTC.

V and J are TRBV7-9 and TRBJ1-1, with D tentatively TRBD1 (5 bases). Deletions cut 3 bases from V and 13 bases from J, with 15 bases between. CDR1 is SEHNR and CDR2 is FQNEAQ in the germline V gene (reference sequence). The CDR3 runs to 12 residues. The CDR3: CASSLGPESYFF. CDR3 in DNA: TGTGCCAGCAGCTTGGGACCCGAGAGTTATTTCTTT.

In this sample, this clonotype turned up a few times. CDR3 in amino acids: CASSGSVQAHLATQYF. The CDR3 DNA sequence: TGTGCCAGCAGCGGGTCGGTACAGGCACACCTGGCTACGCAGTATTTT. The chain has TRBV9 and TRBJ2-3, with D perhaps TRBD1 (5 bases). Germline CDR1 reads SGDLS; CDR2 reads YYNGEE. The CDR3 runs 16 residues. Trimming took off 3 bases at V and 8 bases at J, with 22 bases between the two ends.

This clonotype was picked up a small number of times. V usage is TRBV12-5 and J usage is TRBJ2-3; a weak D match, TRBD2 (7 bases). CDR1 LGHNT and CDR2 FRNRAP come from the germline V gene. The germline V and J ends were trimmed by 2 bases and 5 bases, with 14 bases remaining between them. The CDR3 spans 15 residues. CDR3 region: CASGLWSGEGDTQYF. In DNA, the CDR3 is TGTGCTAGTGGTTTGTGGTCAGGGGAGGGAGATACGCAGTATTTT. Full variable domain (rest looked up from reference TRBV12-5 and TRBJ2-3): DARVTQTPRHKVTEMGQEVTMRCQPILGHNTVFWYRQTMMQGLELLAYFRNRAPLDDSGMPKDRFSAEMPDATLATLKIQPSEPRDSAVYFCASGLWSGEGDTQYFGPGTRLTVL.

The gene calls are TRBV29-1 and TRBJ2-7, with 7 bases aligning to TRBD1. CDR1 and CDR2 from the germline V gene are SQVTM and ANQGSEA. Trimming cost V 0 bases and J 4 bases; bases outside gene matches: 9. The CDR3 sequence is 15 residues long. The DNA of the CDR3 is TGCAGCGTTGAAGATGTCGGGGACAGTGAGTACGAGCAGTACTTC. Translation: CSVEDVGDSEYEQYF.

This clonotype was seen a handful of times. The genes are TRBV5-1 and TRBJ1-5; unclear D gene. CDR1 SGHRS and CDR2 YFSETQ come from the germline V gene. Trimming pared 0 bases from V and 0 bases from J, leaving 7 bases between. The CDR3 extends over 15 amino acids. CDR3 residues: CASSLGINSNQPQHF. The CDR3 nucleotides read TGCGCCAGCAGCTTGGGCATTAATAGCAATCAGCCCCAGCATTTT. Full variable domain (missing parts from reference TRBV5-1 and TRBJ1-5): KAGVTQTPRYLIKTRGQQVTLSCSPISGHRSVSWYQQTPGQGLQFLFEYFSETQRNKGNFPGRFSGRQFSNSRSEMNVSTLELGDSALYLCASSLGINSNQPQHFGDGTRLSIL.

The CDR3 coding sequence is TGTGCCAGCAGCCGGGGACAGCCGATCAACAATGAGCAGTTCTTC. As protein: CASSRGQPINNEQFF. The chain joins TRBV5-4 to TRBJ2-1, with 7 bases fitting TRBD1. V lost 4 bases to trimming and J lost 5 bases; unmatched junction nucleotides: 9. CDR3 length: 15 residues. Germline V gives CDR1 SGHNT, CDR2 YYREEE (reference sequence). Filled out from reference TRBV5-4 and TRBJ2-1, the complete variable domain reads ETGVTQSPTHLIKTRGQQVTLRCSSQSGHNTVSWYQQALGQGPQFIFQYYREEENGRGNFPPRFSGLQFPNYSSELNVNALELDDSALYLCASSRGQPINNEQFFGPGTRLTVL.

This clonotype was seen more than once but under ten times. The rearrangement links TRBV5-6 to TRBJ1-6; the D gene is possibly TRBD1 (5 bases). V lost 4 bases and J 7 bases, leaving 15 bases between the germline ends. The V gene's germline CDR1 is SGHDT and CDR2 YYEEEE. This CDR3 has 15 amino acids. The DNA for the CDR3 is TGTGCCAGCAGCCCGAATACAGGTGAAAATTCACCCCTCCACTTT. It translates to CASSPNTGENSPLHF.

CDR3 protein: CSARDPMGGAAFF. The CDR3 DNA reads as TGCAGTGCTAGAGATCCGATGGGGGGCGCAGCTTTCTTT. The chain is built from TRBV20-1 and TRBJ1-1; tentatively, D is TRBD1 (6 bases). V shed 0 bases and J shed 10 bases, with 15 bases lying between them. The CDR3 extends over 13 amino acids. Germline V gives CDR1 DFQATT, CDR2 SNEGSKA (reference sequence).

A few counts support this clonotype. The chain links TRBV7-9 to TRBJ2-1, with D tentatively TRBD2 (5 bases). Trimming removed 5 bases from V and 1 base from J, with 18 bases in between. Germline loops: CDR1 SEHNR, CDR2 FQNEAQ (reference sequence). This CDR3 is 17 amino acids long. The CDR3 here is CASSTPGSDVSYNEQFF. CDR3 sequence (DNA): TGTGCCAGCAGCACTCCGGGTAGCGATGTATCCTACAATGAGCAGTTCTTC.

The chain employs TRBV6-6 and TRBJ1-2; 8 nucleotides agree with TRBD1. V was clipped by 8 bases and J by 0 bases; unmatched bases: 8. The CDR3 covers 15 residues. Germline V lookup: CDR1 MNHNY, CDR2 SVGAGI (reference sequence). Written as DNA, the CDR3 is TGTGCCAGCTCGACAGGGGCCCCCTCTAACTATGGCTACACCTTC. Protein product: CASSTGAPSNYGYTF.

The rearrangement uses TRBV29-1 and TRBJ2-5; 9 positions agree with TRBD1. The J call is uncertain, as TRBJ2-7 better fits the DNA end. Germline values: CDR1 SQVTM, CDR2 ANQGSEA. The length of the CDR3 is 13 residues. In nucleotides, the CDR3 is TGCAGCGTCCGAGACAGGGGGGCCTACGAGCAGTACTTC. Amino acids: CSVRDRGAYEQYF.

The J gene is TRBJ2-5, the V gene TRBV6-1; the D gene could be TRBD1 or TRBD2 (5 bases each). CDR1 is MNHNS and CDR2 is SASEGT in the germline V gene. Trimming took off 6 bases at V and 5 bases at J, with 16 bases between the two ends. CDR3 length equals 14 residues. DNA for the CDR3: TGTGCCAGCAGACGGACACCCAGGAGGGAGACCCAGTACTTC. This translates into CASRRTPRRETQYF.

The chain has TRBV29-1 and TRBJ2-1; TRBD2 matches at 16 bases. Per germline, CDR1 SQVTM and CDR2 ANQGSEA. Germline trimming cut 1 base from V and 0 bases from J; bases unmatched to any gene: 9. CDR3 length: 20 amino acids. The CDR3 nucleotides are TGCAGCGTTGAAGGCTACCCCGGGACTAGCGGGAGGGCCTCCTACAATGAGCAGTTCTTC. Encoded protein: CSVEGYPGTSGRASYNEQFF.

This rearrangement joins TRBV5-1 to TRBJ1-2; the D is unclear. CDR1 and CDR2 from the germline V gene are SGHRS and YFSETQ. V lost 3 bases and J 4 bases, leaving 13 bases between the germline ends. The CDR3 runs 14 residues. This CDR3 reads CASSSRAGGYGYTF. CDR3 nucleotides: TGCGCCAGCAGCTCGCGGGCCGGAGGCTATGGCTACACCTTC.

The chain is built from TRBV20-1 and TRBJ2-1, with D possibly being TRBD2 (6 bases). Trimming shortened V by 0 bases and J by 8 bases, and 14 bases separated the two germline ends. Per the germline V gene, CDR1 is DFQATT and CDR2 is SNEGSKA (reference sequence). The CDR3 extends over 14 amino acids. CDR3 sequence: CSARDGRGTHEQFF. The CDR3 DNA follows: TGCAGTGCTAGAGATGGGCGGGGAACTCATGAGCAGTTCTTC.